The 17 T cell receptor beta chains presented below share a single source sample, sequenced in a study of tumor-infiltrating lymphocytes in primary liver carcinoma. Synthesis of TCR beta cDNA was carried out from about 540 ng total RNA with a constant-region primer. Three-round nested multiplex PCR performed with slightly modified ARM-PCR produced the TCR beta libraries. For around 11 cycles apiece, the opening two PCR rounds ran with TRBV1-TRBV30 forward primers and a C-beta reverse primer. One entry per CDR3 protein, called by TCRdb with MiXCR from the multiplex PCR reads. The table lists some 120,000 distinct CDR3 sequences, around two thirds of them singletons, with about a tenth in the top ten. The tissue used was unsorted bulk material of about 19-31 mg. RNA and DNA were co-extracted from it with the AllPrep DNA/RNA mini kit. Sequencing was done on a sample of liver tumor tissue from sampling region 1. Subset here: tumor region T1, superior pole. These receptors all stem from a woman aged 55 to 70 with primary liver carcinoma and hepatitis B virus infection.

Note on this clonotype: This CDR3 fails to terminate in the conserved phenylalanine or tryptophan, so it likely reflects a read error. V and J are TRBV6-5 and TRBJ1-5; weak D call: TRBD1 (6 bases). Trimming pared 6 bases from V and 0 bases from J, leaving 12 bases between. This CDR3 has 15 amino acids. Germline values: CDR1 MNHEY, CDR2 SVGAGI. The CDR3 loop reads CASSRGFNSNQPQHL. Written as DNA, the CDR3 is TGTGCCAGCAGCAGGGGATTTAATAGCAATCAGCCCCAGCATCTT.

This clonotype was seen only a few times. The chain uses TRBV19 and TRBJ1-5; a weak D match, TRBD1 (5 bases). The V end was cut by 2 bases, the J end by 4 bases, with 12 bases between. The germline gives CDR1 LNHDA, CDR2 SQIVND (reference sequence). The CDR3 loop spans 15 amino acids. CDR3 nucleotide sequence: TGTGCCAGTAGTATAACGTGGGGACTTAATCAGCCCCAGCATTTT. It is translated as CASSITWGLNQPQHF.

The chain is built from TRBV21-1 and TRBJ2-7; whether TRBD1, the table's D call, matches the DNA was not checked. TRBV21-1 is classified as a pseudogene. The CDR3 has 13 residues. The CDR3 nucleotides are TGTGCCAGCAGCTTCCGGTCCGGGGACGAGCAGTACTTC. Protein product: CASSFRSGDEQYF.

This clonotype occurred many times. V gene TRBV12-3 or TRBV12-4 combines with J gene TRBJ1-2, with D uncertain. The germline V and J ends were trimmed by 1 base and 5 bases, with 17 bases remaining between them. There are 16 residues in the CDR3. In DNA, the CDR3 is TGTGCCAGCAGTTTAGAAGGTCTAACAGATAATTATGGCTACACCTTC. This sequence encodes CASSLEGLTDNYGYTF.

This clonotype was observed many times. The V gene is TRBV6-6, the J gene TRBJ2-1; D may correspond to TRBD1 or TRBD2 (6 bases each). The CDR3 totals 17 residues. Trimming took 0 bases from V and 7 from J, leaving 19 bases between them. Germline V gene sequence: CDR1 MNHNY, CDR2 SVGAGI (reference sequence). The CDR3 protein is CASSYSVSSGAHNEQFF. The CDR3 DNA follows: TGTGCCAGCAGTTACTCGGTGTCATCGGGGGCGCATAATGAGCAGTTCTTC.

The V call is TRBV5-1, the J call TRBJ1-1; D gene uncertain. Looked up from germline, CDR1 is SGHRS and CDR2 is YFSETQ. The V gene lost 2 bases and the J gene lost 4 bases, with 12 bases spanning the gap. The CDR3 has 14 residues. CDR3 sequence reads: CASSFEAPRTEAFF. The CDR3 DNA reads TGCGCCAGCAGCTTTGAAGCCCCACGCACTGAAGCTTTCTTT.

Comments on this clonotype: Just one base apart from a much larger clone, this may be a read error. The chain links TRBV4-1 to TRBJ1-2; D might be TRBD1 (5 bases). V lost 5 bases to trimming and J lost 6 bases, with 16 bases between them. CDR3 size: 14 residues. Germline V gene data show CDR1 as MGHRA and CDR2 as YSYEKL. CDR3 protein: CASSKAQGRNGYTF. The CDR3 nucleotides are TGCGCCAGCAGCAAAGCCCAGGGAAGGAATGGCTACACCTTC.

This clonotype has a count of ten or more. V gene TRBV28 combines with J gene TRBJ2-7, with TRBD2 matching over 7 bases. The V gene end was trimmed by 2 bases and the J gene end by 0 bases; junction bases not matched to a gene: 4. CDR3 length: 15 amino acids. The germline V gene encodes CDR1 MDHEN and CDR2 SYDVKM. As DNA, the CDR3 is TGTGCCAGCAGTTTAGGGGACTACAGCTCCTACGAGCAGTACTTC. This gives the protein CASSLGDYSSYEQYF.

As for this clonotype: This may come from a read error, since a much larger clone is one base off. This chain links TRBV6-1 with TRBJ2-7; 7 bases are a match to TRBD1. Germline assignment: CDR1 MNHNS and CDR2 SASEGT. Trimming at V came to 9 bases and at J to 5 bases, leaving 10 bases not matched to a gene. The CDR3 extends over 13 amino acids. CDR3: CASTVTGYHEQYF. Here the CDR3 DNA reads TGTGCCAGTACCGTGACAGGGTACCACGAGCAGTACTTC.

The genes are TRBV5-1 and TRBJ2-7; 8 positions agree with TRBD2. The ends lost 2 bases at V and 3 bases at J; junction bases unmatched: 16. The CDR3 consists of 18 residues. Germline V gives CDR1 SGHRS, CDR2 YFSETQ. The CDR3 reads CASSFSHVSGMTYYEQYF. CDR3 DNA sequence: TGCGCCAGCAGCTTCAGCCACGTTAGCGGGATGACCTACTACGAGCAGTACTTC.

This clonotype occurred many times. The V and J genes are TRBV7-8 and TRBJ2-7; the D is unclear. The V end was cut by 4 bases, the J end by 7 bases, with 11 bases between. Germline V gene data show CDR1 as SGHVS and CDR2 as FQNEAQ. CDR3 length: 12 residues. This CDR3 reads CASSSPVSEQYF. CDR3 DNA sequence: TGTGCCAGCAGCTCACCCGTGAGTGAGCAGTACTTC.

This clonotype was counted only a few times. Mismatch with germline at one junction end may stem from a read error. The V call is TRBV11-3, the J call TRBJ2-7; no firm D call. The CDR3 runs 14 residues. Germline V CDR1 and CDR2: SGHNT, YENEEA. In DNA, the CDR3 is TGTGCCTGCAGCTTAACGATGGGCCGCTACGAGCAGTACTTC. Its translation is CACSLTMGRYEQYF.

V is TRBV14 and J is TRBJ2-3; unclear D gene. Germline values: CDR1 SGHDN, CDR2 FVKESK. The CDR3 is made up of 15 amino acids. Trimming pared 4 bases from V and 6 bases from J, leaving 17 bases between. The CDR3 loop is CASSPVGSRGDTQYF. The CDR3 region has the DNA TGTGCCAGCAGCCCAGTGGGCTCCAGAGGTGATACGCAGTATTTT.

CDR3 in amino acids: CASSLGISGKLEQFF. DNA for the CDR3: TGTGCCAGCAGCTTAGGAATCAGCGGAAAGCTTGAGCAGTTCTTC. V is TRBV11-3 and J is TRBJ2-1, with D perhaps TRBD2 (5 bases). Germline V gene sequence: CDR1 SGHNT, CDR2 YENEEA. V lost 1 base, J lost 9 bases, and 16 bases lay in between. The CDR3 is made up of 15 amino acids.

As concerns this clonotype: A much larger clone lies one base from this, so it may be a read error. Here the CDR3 reads CASSEGDPNEQSF. The CDR3 coding sequence is TGTGCCAGCAGTGAAGGGGATCCCAATGAGCAGTCCTTC. The chain recombines TRBV6-1 with TRBJ2-1; D gene unclear. Germline V CDR1 and CDR2: MNHNS, SASEGT. The CDR3 length is 13 residues.

Turning to this clonotype: It may be a read error: a sequence one base away is much more abundant. The rearrangement uses TRBV6-5 and TRBJ1-5; tentative D call: TRBD1 (6 bases). The CDR3 runs to 15 residues. The germline gives CDR1 MNHEY, CDR2 SVGAGI. The CDR3 loop is CASSSDRYSSQPQHF. DNA for the CDR3: TGTGCCAGCAGTAGTGACAGGTATAGCAGTCAGCCCCAGCATTTT.

With respect to this clonotype: This sequence may be a read error, since a much larger clone differs from it by one base. The chain combines TRBV29-1 with TRBJ2-3; tentative D call: TRBD2 (6 bases). Trimming removed 7 bases from V and 6 bases from J, with 20 bases in between. The CDR3 extends over 14 amino acids. Germline CDR1 SQVTM, CDR2 ANQGSEA. As DNA, the CDR3 is TGCAGCGCGACGGGACTCTCCCCAGCGGATACGCAGTATTTT. Its translation: CSATGLSPADTQYF.